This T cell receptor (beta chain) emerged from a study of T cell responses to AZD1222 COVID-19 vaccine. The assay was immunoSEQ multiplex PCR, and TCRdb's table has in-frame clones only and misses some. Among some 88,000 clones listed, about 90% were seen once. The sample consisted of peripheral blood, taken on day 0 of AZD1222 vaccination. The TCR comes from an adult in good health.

CDR3 residues: CATSLAGHTDTQYF. CDR3 sequence (DNA): TGTGCCACCAGCCTAGCGGGCCACACAGATACGCAGTATTTT. The chain carries TRBV24-1 and TRBJ2-3; 8 nucleotides match TRBD2. Germline V gene data show CDR1 as KGHDR and CDR2 as SFDVKD. The CDR3 length is 14 residues. Losses at the gene ends were 7 bases for V and 2 bases for J; bases not matched to a gene: 4.